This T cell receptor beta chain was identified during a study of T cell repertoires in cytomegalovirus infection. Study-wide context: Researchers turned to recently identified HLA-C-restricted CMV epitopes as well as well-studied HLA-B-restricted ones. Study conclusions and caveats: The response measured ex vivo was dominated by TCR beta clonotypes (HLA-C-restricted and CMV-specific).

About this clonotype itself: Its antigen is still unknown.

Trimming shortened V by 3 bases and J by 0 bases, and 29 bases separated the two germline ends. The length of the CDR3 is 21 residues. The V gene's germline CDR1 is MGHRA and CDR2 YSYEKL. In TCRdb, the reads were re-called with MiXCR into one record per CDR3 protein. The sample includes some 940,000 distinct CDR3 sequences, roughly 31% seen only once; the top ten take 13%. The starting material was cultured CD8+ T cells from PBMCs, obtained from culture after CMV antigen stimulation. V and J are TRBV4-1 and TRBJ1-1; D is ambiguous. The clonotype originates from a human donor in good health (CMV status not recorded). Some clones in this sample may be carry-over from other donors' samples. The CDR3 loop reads CASSHPRPETRGVAMNTEAFF. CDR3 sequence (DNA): TGCGCCAGCAGCCACCCCAGGCCCGAGACCAGAGGCGTAGCCATGAACACTGAAGCTTTCTTT.